The 21 T cell receptor beta chains given below trace back to one sample, sequenced in a study of CD8+CD57+ T cells in acquired aplastic anemia. Flow cytometry had shown expanded CD8+CD57+ cells in the patients chosen for sequencing. It was genomic DNA that served as the template for profiling TCR beta VDJ and CDR3. MiXCR, applied by TCRdb to the reads, yields one record per CDR3 protein. The profile shows fewer than 250,000 distinct CDR3 sequences, 47% of them singletons. Sequencing was done on a sample of sorted CD4+, CD8+, or CD8+CD57+ T cells (not recorded which) from PBMCs. Every receptor here comes from a human donor with aplastic anemia.

This clonotype was counted many times. This chain links TRBV7-8 with TRBJ1-1, with D unresolved. Trimming cost V 2 bases and J 2 bases, with 9 bases left between them. Germline lookup yields CDR1 SGHVS and CDR2 FQNEAQ. The CDR3 length is 14 residues. The CDR3 region has the DNA TGTGCCAGCAGCTTAAGTTCAGTTAACACTGAAGCTTTCTTT. It yields the protein CASSLSSVNTEAFF.

This clonotype counts as medium-sized. The chain combines TRBV28 with TRBJ2-5, with 10 bases lining up with TRBD2. The V segment lost 3 bases and the J segment 2 bases; nucleotides outside the gene matches: 9. CDR1 is MDHEN, CDR2 SYDVKM, per germline. This CDR3 has 17 residues. The DNA for the CDR3 is TGTGCCAGCAGTTTGGAACTAGCGGGGACTACACAAGAGACCCAGTACTTC. This gives the protein CASSLELAGTTQETQYF.

This clonotype was seen repeatedly, ten times or more. The genes are TRBV5-1 and TRBJ2-7; TRBD1 aligns across 9 bases. Trimming cost V 4 bases and J 5 bases; bases outside gene matches: 13. The CDR3 length is 16 residues. Germline-derived CDR1 and CDR2 are SGHRS and YFSETQ. The CDR3 DNA follows: TGCGCCAGCAGCAAGCGGATCGGGACAGGGTGTGACGAGCAGTACTTC. Protein sequence: CASSKRIGTGCDEQYF.

This clonotype was seen repeatedly, ten times or more. The V and J genes are TRBV9 and TRBJ2-3; 9 nucleotides align to TRBD1. The CDR3 is 15 amino acids. CDR1 is SGDLS and CDR2 is YYNGEE in the germline V gene. V was clipped by 5 bases and J by 4 bases; unmatched bases: 8. CDR3 DNA sequence: TGTGCCAGCAGGGATGGGACAGGGTACGCAGATACGCAGTATTTT. Amino acid sequence: CASRDGTGYADTQYF.

This clonotype was seen more than once but under ten times. The chain couples TRBV7-9 to TRBJ2-7; 10 bases map to TRBD2. The CDR3 loop spans 17 amino acids. Trimming removed 4 bases from V and 1 base from J; junction bases left unmatched: 10. Germline V lookup: CDR1 SEHNR, CDR2 FQNEAQ (reference sequence). The CDR3 DNA reads as TGTGCCAGCAGCTCCACAAGAAGCGGGAGGGAATCCTACGAGCAGTACTTC. As protein: CASSSTRSGRESYEQYF. The complete variable domain, with remaining parts taken from reference TRBV7-9 and TRBJ2-7, reads DTGVSQNPRHKITKRGQNVTFRCDPISEHNRLYWYRQTLGQGPEFLTYFQNEAQLEKSRLLSDRFSAERPKGSFSTLEIQRTEQGDSAMYLCASSSTRSGRESYEQYFGPGTRLTVT.

This clonotype was found many times. V usage is TRBV7-9 and J usage is TRBJ2-5; no clear D. In germline, CDR1 is SEHNR, CDR2 FQNEAQ (reference sequence). Trimming removed 1 base at V and 1 base at J, with 7 bases between. The CDR3 sequence is 14 residues long. The CDR3 spells CASSLDKAQETQYF. CDR3 DNA sequence: TGTGCCAGCAGCTTAGACAAGGCCCAAGAGACCCAGTACTTC.

A word on this clonotype: One end of the junction varies from germline; a read error may be responsible. J is TRBJ2-2 and V is TRBV7-7; D is undetermined. CDR3 size: 15 residues. CDR1 is SSHAT, CDR2 FNYEAQ, per germline (reference sequence). The CDR3 loop reads CASSLELGITGELFF. CDR3 in DNA: TGTGCTAGCAGCTTAGAACTTGGCATCACCGGGGAGCTGTTTTTT.

The J gene is TRBJ2-7, the V gene TRBV28; D is undetermined. Germline V gene lookup returns CDR1 MDHEN and CDR2 SYDVKM. V was cut by 5 bases and J by 3 bases, with 23 bases left in between. CDR3 size: 17 residues. The CDR3 DNA reads as TGTGCCAGCAGTACGGTTCCTTCGTGGTCACTAAACTACGAGCAGTACTTC. This gives the protein CASSTVPSWSLNYEQYF.

This clonotype was seen repeatedly, ten times or more. The chain carries TRBV10-3 and TRBJ1-2; 8 bases map to TRBD1. This CDR3 comprises 17 residues. Germline loops: CDR1 ENHRY, CDR2 SYGVKD. Losses at the gene ends were 2 bases for V and 8 bases for J; bases not matched to a gene: 16. CDR3 region: CAISEVWTGSWVNGYTF. The CDR3 DNA follows: TGTGCCATCAGTGAGGTTTGGACAGGGAGCTGGGTTAACGGCTACACCTTC.

V gene TRBV7-9 combines with J gene TRBJ1-2; tentative D call: TRBD1 (5 bases). The CDR3 has 15 amino acids. Trimming shortened V by 1 base and J by 8 bases, and 17 bases separated the two germline ends. Germline V gene data show CDR1 as SEHNR and CDR2 as FQNEAQ (reference sequence). CDR3 loop: CASSLGQGESDGYTF. The CDR3 DNA follows: TGTGCCAGCAGCTTAGGGCAGGGTGAGTCGGACGGCTACACCTTC.

A remark on this clonotype: In this CDR3 the conserved last residue, phenylalanine or tryptophan, is missing, so a read error is likely. The genes are TRBV7-8 and TRBJ2-3; D not resolved. The germline V gene has CDR1 SGHVS and CDR2 FQNEAQ. The length of the CDR3 is 13 residues. The V end lost 1 base, the J end lost 1 base, and 3 bases lay between the germline ends. The CDR3 DNA reads TGTGCCAGCAGCTTAGGCCGCACAGATACGCAGTATCTT. Protein: CASSLGRTDTQYL.

This clonotype was detected ten times or more. This chain joins TRBV20-1 and TRBJ2-1; a weak D match, TRBD2 (6 bases). Per the germline V gene, CDR1 is DFQATT and CDR2 is SNEGSKA (reference sequence). The CDR3 consists of 14 residues. The V gene lost 5 bases and the J gene lost 4 bases, with 15 bases spanning the gap. The CDR3 reads CSARSGLDYNEQFF. CDR3 DNA: TGCAGTGCTCGGAGCGGGCTGGATTACAATGAGCAGTTCTTC.

This clonotype came up many times. The gene calls are TRBV7-6 and TRBJ1-2, with a tentative D call TRBD1 (5 bases). The CDR3 is 15 amino acids. From germline, CDR1 is SGHVS and CDR2 FNYEAQ. The V end was cut by 2 bases, the J end by 6 bases, with 16 bases between. This CDR3 is CASSLPQDSGDGYTF. CDR3 bases: TGTGCCAGCAGCTTACCACAGGATTCGGGCGATGGCTACACCTTC.

This clonotype was detected only a few times. V usage is TRBV11-2 and J usage is TRBJ2-7; D is tentatively TRBD1 or TRBD2 (5 bases each). Germline CDR1 and CDR2: SGHAT and FQNNGV. Trimming pared 5 bases from V and 2 bases from J, leaving 19 bases between. The CDR3 spans 16 residues. The chain's CDR3 is CASSLSPGRPTYEQYF. The CDR3 bases are TGTGCCAGCAGCCTGAGTCCGGGACGGCCTACCTACGAGCAGTACTTC.

This clonotype showed up just a few times. The CDR3 here is CSAQDRERLFF. The CDR3, as DNA: TGCAGTGCTCAGGACAGGGAGCGGCTGTTTTTT. The V call is TRBV20-1, the J call TRBJ1-4; 8 bases agree with TRBD1. CDR3 length equals 11 residues. Germline trimming cut 5 bases from V and 14 bases from J; bases unmatched to any gene: 7. The germline gives CDR1 DFQATT, CDR2 SNEGSKA (reference sequence).

The table lists this clonotype with many counts. This rearrangement joins TRBV29-1 to TRBJ2-7, with unresolved D. The V gene lost 0 bases and the J gene lost 0 bases, with 6 bases spanning the gap. The CDR3 runs to 13 residues. Germline CDR1 and CDR2: SQVTM and ANQGSEA. The DNA for the CDR3 is TGCAGCGTTGAAGATCCCACCTCCTACGAGCAGTACTTC. It codes for CSVEDPTSYEQYF.

This clonotype was counted many times. The chain links TRBV12-3 or TRBV12-4 to TRBJ1-1; D not resolved. V lost 2 bases and J 1 base, leaving 8 bases between the germline ends. There are 14 residues in the CDR3. The CDR3 DNA sequence: TGTGCCAGCAGTTTAAGGCCGTCGAACACTGAAGCTTTCTTT. Translated: CASSLRPSNTEAFF.

The genes are TRBV7-9 and TRBJ2-1; tentative D call: TRBD1 (7 bases). Trimming stripped 5 bases from V and 15 bases from J, with 26 bases between. Germline CDR1 is SEHNR and CDR2 is FQNEAQ (reference sequence). The CDR3 spans 15 residues. CDR3 residues: CASSAGTTGTEGAFF. CDR3 in DNA: TGTGCCAGCAGCGCGGGAACGACGGGGACAGAGGGGGCGTTCTTC.

This clonotype was observed a few times. The V gene is TRBV7-9, the J gene TRBJ2-6; TRBD2 aligns across 7 bases. CDR1 is SEHNR, CDR2 FQNEAQ, per germline (reference sequence). The V segment lost 5 bases and the J segment 4 bases; nucleotides outside the gene matches: 14. The CDR3 totals 18 residues. The CDR3 DNA is TGTGCCAGCAGCGGCGGGGGACGAATAGAACCCGGGGCCAACGTCCTGACTTTC. It yields the protein CASSGGGRIEPGANVLTF.

This clonotype was found a few times. As DNA, the CDR3 is TGTGCCAGCAGTCTAACAGCCTCCCCCTCCTACGAGCAGTACTTC. Protein: CASSLTASPSYEQYF. This rearrangement joins TRBV27 to TRBJ2-7, with D uncertain. CDR3 length: 15 amino acids. Trimming removed 5 bases from V and 0 bases from J, with 14 bases in between. CDR1 and CDR2 (germline): MNHEY, SMNVEV (reference sequence).

Concerning this clonotype itself: A clone one base away is much larger, so this may be a read error. CDR3: CASRPRLAGSSSYNEQFF. In nucleotides, the CDR3 is TGTGCCAGCAGGCCCCGACTAGCGGGCTCAAGCTCCTACAATGAGCAGTTCTTC. This chain links TRBV7-9 with TRBJ2-1; TRBD2 matches 10 bases. The germline V gene has CDR1 SEHNR and CDR2 FQNEAQ (reference sequence). The trim removed 6 bases at V and 0 bases at J, leaving 11 bases unmatched. This CDR3 region has 18 residues. Looking up the rest from reference TRBV7-9 and TRBJ2-1 gives the full variable domain: DTGVSQNPRHKITKRGQNVTFRCDPISEHNRLYWYRQTLGQGPEFLTYFQNEAQLEKSRLLSDRFSAERPKGSFSTLEIQRTEQGDSAMYLCASRPRLAGSSSYNEQFFGPGTRLTVL.